Sequencing of this TCR beta chain was carried out in a study of CD8+ T cells in alopecia areata. Treatment: oral pan-JAK inhibitor, 5-10 mg twice daily. In each case, RNA was isolated and then reverse transcribed into cDNA as the sequencing template. Here immunoSEQ multiplex PCR was the method, and the copy in TCRdb shows in-frame clones only, minus some. The sample records around 190,000 clones, approximately 67% being singletons. Trimming pared 4 bases from V and 8 bases from J, leaving 18 bases between. Germline lookup yields CDR1 SGHRS and CDR2 YFSETQ. The CDR3 loop spans 14 amino acids. This TCR derives from a human donor with alopecia areata. This material consisted of CD4+ T cells sorted from blood, taken at approximately week 49, from a patient treated with tofacitinib. The chain has TRBV5-1 and TRBJ1-1; D is uncertain. The CDR3 DNA reads as TGCGCCAGCAGCCGCCCCAATGAACGGGCCGAAGCTTTCTTT. The encoded protein is CASSRPNERAEAFF.